This TCR beta chain was recovered during a study of blood T cell repertoires in COVID-19. On the study more broadly: Sources were T cells, B-cell-depleted T cells, or PBMCs; the material itself was cDNA or gDNA.

In its sample, this clone was seen once. V was cut by 5 bases and J by 4 bases, with 14 bases left in between. The CDR3 length is 14 residues. From germline, CDR1 is SEHNR and CDR2 FQNEAQ (reference sequence). Assay used: immunoSEQ multiplex PCR; TCRdb lists only in-frame clones, some missing. The table includes under 250,000 clones, 86% detected once. This chain connects TRBV7-9 to TRBJ1-2, with D perhaps matching TRBD1 (6 bases). The sequence was collected from a woman of 80 years or more with COVID-19, enrolled during active disease. The specimen was peripheral blood. The CDR3 DNA reads as TGTGCCAGCAGCCCGCAACAGGGCCCCTATGGCTACACCTTC. Translating gives CASSPQQGPYGYTF.